This T cell receptor (beta chain) was identified in a study of early T cells in non-severe SARS-CoV-2 infection (dated by TCRdb to the early 2020s). Regarding the research as a whole: TCR sequencing used bulk RNA from unsorted whole blood, so alpha and beta chains could not be paired. Broad study findings and their caveats: VDJdb matching was skewed toward anti-spike CD8 responses, so virus-specific expansions were likely underestimated and private and CD4 specificities were missed.

The study was a case-control design nested within a healthcare worker cohort in London, UK, with weekly nasopharyngeal swab PCR tests and blood sampling. Healthcare workers were enrolled in the week of the UK lockdown, from 23 to 31 March 2020, and were followed every week for up to roughly 16 weeks. Of note for this clonotype: Its antigen is unknown. Per-base qualities were not stored, and no clone one base away is much larger.

The library came from 5' RACE. The instrument was a NextSeq 500. Unique molecular identifiers were attached to individual cDNA molecules in the TCR library protocol so that sequencing error and PCR bias could be corrected. TCR alpha and beta chains were both sequenced, and the abundances of alpha and beta sequences in each sample were closely correlated with each other. Concerning the study's data processing: Decombinator V4 was used to perform V gene, J gene and CDR3 annotation of TCR sequences. TCRs were defined as expanded if a significant change between any two time points was detected under a Poisson model with p below 0.0001. TCR abundances were normalised to the total number of TCRs sequenced per sample and expressed as counts per million. MAIT TCRs were defined by TRAV1-2 paired with TRAJ12, TRAJ20 or TRAJ33, and iNKT TCRs by TRAV10 paired with TRAJ18. A search of VDJdb, accessed on 1 November 2021, was run for TCRs annotated to CMV, EBV and SARS-CoV-2, with TCRs annotated for multiple antigens excluded. TCRdb trimmed public reads at Q25 via fastp, called clones via MiXCR and kept in-frame beta chains. Rows with a matching CDR3 protein are joined into one entry that keeps the most common DNA and genes. These V and J calls are TCRdb output, not the study's own analysis. The sample yields 100,000 to 150,000 distinct CDR3 sequences; 15% were counted once. In total, the top ten clones hold about a fifth of the sample.

V lost 1 base and J lost 0 bases; the stretch between them is 6 bases long. The CDR3 contains 14 residues, cysteine and phenylalanine counted. Only CDR3 DNA remains: 42 bases, in frame from the first base. From a lookup of the germline V gene (reference sequence), CDR1 and CDR2 are SGHNT and YYREEE. Here the chain combines TRBV5-4 and TRBJ2-3, and TRBD2 may be the D gene, going by 5 matching bases. The sequence came from an adult who was a healthcare worker with PCR-confirmed SARS-CoV-2 infection or an uninfected control (not recorded which). What was sequenced was whole blood. The CDR3 here reads CASSLRESTDTQYF. The DNA reads TGTGCCAGCAGCTTGCGGGAAAGCACAGATACGCAGTATTTT.